The 19 T cell receptor beta chains in this list originate from one sample, sequenced in a study of PD-L1 blockade in urothelial cancer (dated by TCRdb to the late 2010s). What this sample's time point label stands for: peripheral blood 6 weeks after treatment start. The library was made by the immunoSEQ multiplex PCR assay. TCRdb mirrors the immuneACCESS table, restricted to in-frame sequences. Some clones are absent from its copies; in checked studies, under half trace to an unresolved V gene, and the reason for the others is unknown. The sample table contains about 50,000 clones; only one count was recorded for around 87% of them. The ten largest clones represent 8% to 13% of the sample. This specimen consisted of PBMCs, obtained around atezolizumab (anti-PD-L1) treatment. The receptors here all came from a man aged 60 to 69 with urothelial cancer.

The chain links TRBV6-6 to TRBJ1-1, with D hard to call. The CDR3 contains 14 residues. Trimming shortened V by 0 bases and J by 0 bases, and 5 bases separated the two germline ends. Germline lookup yields CDR1 MNHNY and CDR2 SVGAGI (reference sequence). The CDR3 region is CASSYSRVNTEAFF. CDR3 nucleotide sequence: TGTGCCAGCAGTTACTCGAGGGTGAACACTGAAGCTTTCTTT.

The chain is built from TRBV7-2 and TRBJ2-3; 8 bases align to TRBD2. The germline V gene has CDR1 SGHTA and CDR2 FQGNSA. This CDR3 has 15 residues. With 6 bases clipped from V and 5 bases from J, the junction kept 10 bases outside the gene matches. The CDR3 DNA reads as TGTGCCAGCAGGGTTAGCGGGATAGCGGGAGATACGCAGTATTTT. Encoded protein: CASRVSGIAGDTQYF.

The chain is built from TRBV10-2 and TRBJ2-2, with D unclear. The germline CDR1 and CDR2 sequences are WSHSY and SAAADI. The V and J ends lost 2 bases and 5 bases respectively, with 9 bases between them. CDR3 length: 14 amino acids. CDR3 nucleotides: TGCGCCAGCAGTGAGAACAGCCAGACCGGGGAGCTGTTTTTT. It translates to CASSENSQTGELFF.

The chain uses TRBV19 and TRBJ1-1; a possible D gene is TRBD1 (5 bases). Germline CDR1 and CDR2: LNHDA and SQIVND (reference sequence). This CDR3 contains 13 residues. V dropped 6 bases and J dropped 1 base, with 9 bases sitting between them. CDR3 residues: CASRNQGNTEAFF. CDR3 DNA: TGTGCCAGTAGGAATCAGGGGAACACTGAAGCTTTCTTT.

There are a few counts of this clone. J is TRBJ1-2 and V is TRBV2; D is undetermined. Deletions cut 7 bases from V and 4 bases from J, with 13 bases between. This CDR3 is built from 13 residues. CDR1 is SNHLY, CDR2 FYNNEI, per germline. Written as DNA, the CDR3 is TGTGCCAGCACTCCCGAAGGAGGCTATGGCTACACCTTC. This gives the protein CASTPEGGYGYTF.

The rearrangement uses TRBV29-1 and TRBJ2-7; tentative D call: TRBD2 (6 bases). Deletions cut 4 bases from V and 6 bases from J, with 10 bases between. The CDR3 covers 11 residues. Per germline, CDR1 SQVTM and CDR2 ANQGSEA. CDR3 coding DNA: TGCAGCGTTGGGAGGGAACCCGAGCAGTACTTC. This translates into CSVGREPEQYF.

The rearrangement joins TRBV15 to TRBJ1-5; D possibly corresponds to TRBD1 (6 bases). Between the trimmed V and J ends, which lost 4 bases and 4 bases, there was a span of 11 bases. This CDR3 is built from 14 residues. Germline V gene lookup returns CDR1 LNHNV and CDR2 YYDKDF (reference sequence). The CDR3: CATSKGGGNQPQHF. The CDR3 DNA sequence: TGTGCCACCAGCAAAGGGGGAGGGAATCAGCCCCAGCATTTT.

This clone appeared a few times. The CDR3 here is CASNLYPGRGLFF. CDR3 sequence (DNA): TGTGCCAGCAACCTATACCCAGGGCGGGGTCTGTTTTTT. The J gene is TRBJ1-4, the V gene TRBV6-1; possibly TRBD1 for D (5 bases). CDR3 length: 13 amino acids. V was shortened by 7 bases and J by 14 bases, with 20 bases between the two germline ends. Germline-derived CDR1 and CDR2 are MNHNS and SASEGT.

The chain uses TRBV2 and TRBJ1-6; D might be TRBD1 (6 bases). CDR3 size: 15 residues. From germline, CDR1 is SNHLY and CDR2 FYNNEI. Trimming stripped 6 bases from V and 0 bases from J, with 9 bases between. CDR3 sequence (DNA): TGTGCCAGCAGGGACAGTAGCTCCTATAATTCACCCCTCCACTTT. Protein: CASRDSSSYNSPLHF.

The J gene is TRBJ1-1, the V gene TRBV30; the match to TRBD1 covers 7 bases. Germline CDR1 is GTSNPN and CDR2 is SVGIG (reference sequence). The CDR3 contains 15 residues. V gave up 2 bases and J gave up 2 bases; unmatched junction bases: 8. The CDR3: CAWSPTTGRNTEAFF. The CDR3 coding sequence is TGTGCCTGGAGTCCAACGACAGGGCGAAACACTGAAGCTTTCTTT.

The chain carries TRBV5-1 and TRBJ1-1; tentatively, D is TRBD1 (6 bases). Per germline, CDR1 SGHRS and CDR2 YFSETQ. CDR3 length: 15 amino acids. The V end lost 6 bases, the J end lost 3 bases, and 18 bases lay between the germline ends. The CDR3 here is CASTALGGGHTEAFF. The DNA for the CDR3 is TGCGCCAGCACCGCACTAGGGGGGGGCCACACTGAAGCTTTCTTT.

The chain couples TRBV7-2 to TRBJ2-7; 7 bases are a match to TRBD1. This CDR3 contains 16 residues. From germline, CDR1 is SGHTA and CDR2 FQGNSA. J was trimmed by 4 bases and V by 1 base; bases with no gene match: 10. The CDR3 DNA sequence: TGTGCCAGCAGCTTAGACTATGTCACAGGGGCTTACGAGCAGTACTTC. This codes for CASSLDYVTGAYEQYF.

The chain recombines TRBV30 with TRBJ1-2, with a possible D match to TRBD1 (5 bases). The V gene lost 3 bases and the J gene lost 7 bases, with 15 bases spanning the gap. CDR1 and CDR2 from the germline V gene are GTSNPN and SVGIG (reference sequence). The CDR3 totals 13 residues. The CDR3: CAWRGVVVGGYTF. The CDR3 region has the DNA TGTGCCTGGAGAGGGGTGGTGGTGGGTGGCTACACCTTC.

The V gene is TRBV9, the J gene TRBJ2-1; 8 bases agree with TRBD1. In germline, CDR1 is SGDLS, CDR2 YYNGEE. The CDR3 is 17 residues long. With V trimmed by 4 bases and J by 4 bases, 13 bases remained unmatched. CDR3 DNA: TGTGCCAGCAGCTCTCCCCAAGACAGGGGATTTTACAATGAGCAGTTCTTC. It codes for CASSSPQDRGFYNEQFF.

This rearrangement joins TRBV5-5 to TRBJ2-6, with D maybe TRBD2 (6 bases). Germline assignment: CDR1 SGHKS and CDR2 YYEKEE (reference sequence). This CDR3 comprises 16 residues. Deletions cut 6 bases from V and 1 base from J, with 14 bases between. The DNA for the CDR3 is TGTGCCAGCACCCCTCTCCGGGGGTCTGGGGCCAACGTCCTGACTTTC. It is translated as CASTPLRGSGANVLTF. Full variable domain (remainder filled in from reference TRBV5-5 and TRBJ2-6): DAGVTQSPTHLIKTRGQQVTLRCSPISGHKSVSWYQQVLGQGPQFIFQYYEKEERGRGNFPDRFSARQFPNYSSELNVNALLLGDSALYLCASTPLRGSGANVLTFGAGSRLTVL.

V usage is TRBV5-4 and J usage is TRBJ2-2; 9 bases agree with TRBD1. There are 16 residues in the CDR3. V was clipped by 4 bases and J by 1 base; unmatched bases: 5. CDR1 SGHNT and CDR2 YYREEE come from the germline V gene (reference sequence). The CDR3 DNA reads TGTGCCAGCAGCGCTCAGGACAGGGGGAACACCGGGGAGCTGTTTTTT. Translating it yields CASSAQDRGNTGELFF.

V usage is TRBV30 and J usage is TRBJ2-3; 9 bases are shared with TRBD2. CDR1 is GTSNPN and CDR2 is SVGIG in the germline V gene (reference sequence). CDR3 size: 14 residues. Losses at the gene ends were 5 bases for V and 5 bases for J; bases not matched to a gene: 8. The CDR3 DNA sequence: TGTGCCTGGGAGCGGGGGGCCGGGGGAGATACGCAGTATTTT. Encoded protein: CAWERGAGGDTQYF. The full variable domain, in which reference TRBV30 and TRBJ2-3 provide the parts outside the CDR3, is SQTIHQWPATLVQPVGSPLSLECTVEGTSNPNLYWYRQAAGRGLQLLFYSVGIGQISSEVPQNLSASRPQDRQFILSSKKLLLSDSGFYLCAWERGAGGDTQYFGPGTRLTVL.

DNA for the CDR3: TGTGCCAGCAGCCAAGTTAACCAGGGGAGGGGCACTGAAGCTTTCTTT. It codes for CASSQVNQGRGTEAFF. This sequence joins TRBV4-2 and TRBJ1-1; D perhaps matches TRBD1 (6 bases). V lost 1 base to trimming and J lost 4 bases, with 16 bases between them. The germline gives CDR1 LGHNA, CDR2 YNFKEQ. This CDR3 contains 16 residues.

The rearrangement uses TRBV25-1 and TRBJ1-5; tentative D call: TRBD1 (5 bases). With 3 bases removed from V and 4 bases from J, the gap between germline ends came to 10 bases. This CDR3 comprises 14 residues. Looked up from germline, CDR1 is MGHDK and CDR2 is SYGVNS. The CDR3 here is CASSDAGFNQPQHF. The CDR3 nucleotides read TGTGCCAGCAGTGATGCAGGGTTTAATCAGCCCCAGCATTTT.